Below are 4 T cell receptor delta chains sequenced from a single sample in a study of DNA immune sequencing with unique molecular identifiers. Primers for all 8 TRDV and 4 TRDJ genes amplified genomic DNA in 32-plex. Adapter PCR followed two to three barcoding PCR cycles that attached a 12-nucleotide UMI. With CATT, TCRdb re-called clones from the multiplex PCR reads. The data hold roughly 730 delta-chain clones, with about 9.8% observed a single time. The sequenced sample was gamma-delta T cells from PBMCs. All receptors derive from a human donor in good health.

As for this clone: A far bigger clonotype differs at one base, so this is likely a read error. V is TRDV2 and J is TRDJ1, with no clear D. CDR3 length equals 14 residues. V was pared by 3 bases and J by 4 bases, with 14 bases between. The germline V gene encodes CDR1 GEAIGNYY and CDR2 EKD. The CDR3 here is CACDQLLYIDKLIF. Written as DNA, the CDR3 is TGTGCCTGTGACCAGCTGTTGTACATCGATAAACTCATCTTT.

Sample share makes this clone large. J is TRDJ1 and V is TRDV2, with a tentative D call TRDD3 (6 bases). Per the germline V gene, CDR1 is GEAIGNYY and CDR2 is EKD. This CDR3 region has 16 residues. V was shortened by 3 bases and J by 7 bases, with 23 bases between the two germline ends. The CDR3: CACDSINTGPVVKLIF. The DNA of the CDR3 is TGTGCCTGTGACTCTATAAATACTGGGCCCGTTGTTAAACTCATCTTT.

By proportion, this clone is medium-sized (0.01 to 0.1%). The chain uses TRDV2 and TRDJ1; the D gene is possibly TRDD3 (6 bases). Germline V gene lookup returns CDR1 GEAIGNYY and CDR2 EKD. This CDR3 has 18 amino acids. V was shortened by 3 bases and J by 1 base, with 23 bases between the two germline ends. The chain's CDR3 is CACDPLLPGDPRTDKLIF. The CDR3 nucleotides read TGTGCCTGTGACCCCCTTTTGCCTGGGGACCCTCGCACCGATAAACTCATCTTT.

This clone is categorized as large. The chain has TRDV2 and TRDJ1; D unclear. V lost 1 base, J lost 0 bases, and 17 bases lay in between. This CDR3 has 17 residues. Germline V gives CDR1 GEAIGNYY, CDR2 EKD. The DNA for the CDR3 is TGTGCCTGTGACACGCTCTACGTAGGGGTCAACACCGATAAACTCATCTTT. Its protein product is CACDTLYVGVNTDKLIF.